This record looks at one TCR beta chain sequence and its context. The junction departs from the called germline gene at one end, perhaps through a read error. The sample comes from a study of CD8 T cells in ankylosing spondylitis. The CDR3 sequence is 13 residues long. Per the germline V gene, CDR1 is SGHDN and CDR2 is FVKESK. TCRdb analysed the 5' RACE reads with MiXCR anew, one entry per CDR3 protein. The table shows approximately 300,000 distinct CDR3 sequences, with about 20% occurring only once. The chain employs TRBV14 and TRBJ2-1, with unresolved D. Sequencing used blood, either unsorted or a sorted T cell fraction (not recorded which). This clonotype was obtained from a male donor with ankylosing spondylitis or in good health (not recorded which). Here the CDR3 DNA reads TGTGCCAGCAGCCAAGCGACCTACAGTGAGCAGTTCTTC. It encodes CASSQATYSEQFF.